The 23 T cell receptor beta chains given below trace back to one sample, sequenced in a study of cytomegalovirus exposure and HLA in healthy donors. Method: immunoSEQ multiplex PCR; TCRdb's copy keeps in-frame clones and lacks some. The table lists approximately 100,000 clones, around nine tenths of them singletons. The sequencing input was PBMCs. These TCRs come from a woman aged 18-29 years in good health and CMV-seronegative.

The chain links TRBV10-3 to TRBJ2-7; 10 bases match TRBD1. J lost 2 bases, V lost 2 bases, and 6 bases had no gene match. This CDR3 is 16 amino acids long. Germline assignment: CDR1 ENHRY and CDR2 SYGVKD. The chain's CDR3 is CAISEGWDRGPYEQYF. Written as DNA, the CDR3 is TGTGCCATCAGTGAGGGGTGGGACAGGGGACCCTACGAGCAGTACTTC.

The chain is built from TRBV10-3 and TRBJ2-1; 8 bases match TRBD2. V lost 4 bases to trimming and J lost 2 bases; unmatched junction nucleotides: 10. CDR3 length equals 17 residues. In germline, CDR1 is ENHRY, CDR2 SYGVKD. The CDR3 nucleotides are TGTGCCATCAGTGGTGGGGGGACTAGTCAAGCCTACAATGAGCAGTTCTTC. As protein: CAISGGGTSQAYNEQFF.

The rearrangement uses TRBV20-1 and TRBJ2-7; weak D call: TRBD1 (6 bases). Trimming pared 4 bases from V and 6 bases from J, leaving 10 bases between. Germline V gives CDR1 DFQATT, CDR2 SNEGSKA (reference sequence). CDR3 size: 11 residues. In DNA, the CDR3 is TGCAGTGCTACCCAGGGGTCCGAGCAGTACTTC. Translating it yields CSATQGSEQYF.

The rearrangement uses TRBV28 and TRBJ1-3; D perhaps matches TRBD1 (6 bases). The germline CDR1 and CDR2 sequences are MDHEN and SYDVKM. The CDR3 spans 17 residues. The V gene lost 2 bases and the J gene lost 3 bases, with 17 bases spanning the gap. The CDR3 reads CASSLPHTTGIGNTIYF. In DNA form, the CDR3 reads TGTGCCAGCAGTTTACCACACACTACAGGGATTGGAAACACCATATATTTT.

This chain uses TRBV4-3 with TRBJ1-1, with 7 nucleotides matching TRBD1. The CDR3 runs 15 residues. From germline, CDR1 is LGHNA and CDR2 YSLEER. The junction had 8 bases not matched to a gene; V was cut back by 4 bases and J by 3 bases. Here the CDR3 reads CASSRGGAEDTEAFF. The CDR3 DNA follows: TGCGCCAGCAGCCGAGGGGGCGCGGAGGACACTGAAGCTTTCTTT.

The chain has TRBV14 and TRBJ2-4; 9 bases align to TRBD2. Losses at the gene ends were 4 bases for V and 8 bases for J; bases not matched to a gene: 3. The CDR3 length is 13 residues. Germline lookup yields CDR1 SGHDN and CDR2 FVKESK. The CDR3 DNA follows: TGTGCCAGCAGCCGGGGACTAGCCTACATTCAGTACTTC. This encodes CASSRGLAYIQYF.

The V call is TRBV6-5, the J call TRBJ2-7; 7 bases agree with TRBD1. Per the germline V gene, CDR1 is MNHEY and CDR2 is SVGAGI. J gave up 0 bases and V 7 bases, and 6 bases lay outside the gene matches. This CDR3 has 14 residues. CDR3 in DNA: TGTGCCAGCAAAATAAGACAGGGCTCCTACGAGCAGTACTTC. Translation: CASKIRQGSYEQYF.

This chain connects TRBV28 to TRBJ1-2, with D perhaps matching TRBD1 (5 bases). Germline V gene data show CDR1 as MDHEN and CDR2 as SYDVKM. Trimming pared 3 bases from V and 5 bases from J, leaving 16 bases between. The CDR3 has 15 residues. This CDR3 reads CASSLVAGSRYGYTF. As DNA, the CDR3 is TGTGCCAGCAGTTTGGTGGCAGGGTCCCGATATGGCTACACCTTC.

This chain uses TRBV28 with TRBJ2-7, with 10 nucleotides matching TRBD1. CDR1 and CDR2 from the germline V gene are MDHEN and SYDVKM. The V segment lost 7 bases and the J segment 0 bases; nucleotides outside the gene matches: 9. The CDR3 covers 16 residues. CDR3 sequence: CASTAPGQGNSYEQYF. The DNA for the CDR3 is TGTGCCAGCACAGCACCGGGACAGGGGAACTCCTACGAGCAGTACTTC.

The genes are TRBV28 and TRBJ2-7, with D tentatively TRBD1 (6 bases). The CDR3 totals 15 residues. The germline V gene has CDR1 MDHEN and CDR2 SYDVKM. V lost 3 bases and J lost 1, with 13 bases in between. The CDR3 sequence: CASSLVTGESYEQYF. In DNA form, the CDR3 reads TGTGCCAGCAGTTTGGTGACAGGCGAATCCTACGAGCAGTACTTC.

In regard to this clone: No DNA is shown, since the ends of the CDR3 on it are uncertain; the CDR3 is the one TCRdb lists. V gene TRBV9 combines with J gene TRBJ1-3; no check of the table's D call, TRBD1, against the DNA was made. The CDR3 sequence runs 19 residues, both termini included. Germline-derived CDR1 and CDR2 are SGDLS and YYNGEE. CDR3: CASSPSGRGPGGPGNTIYF.

This clone appeared once. CDR3: CASKEGTPTDTQYF. CDR3 in DNA: TGTGCCAGCAAGGAGGGGACGCCCACAGATACGCAGTATTTT. V usage is TRBV2 and J usage is TRBJ2-3; tentative D call: TRBD2 (6 bases). This CDR3 spans 14 amino acids. Germline loops: CDR1 SNHLY, CDR2 FYNNEI. With 7 bases removed from V and 2 bases from J, the gap between germline ends came to 13 bases.

The chain carries TRBV2 and TRBJ1-3; perhaps TRBD1 as D (6 bases). Per the germline V gene, CDR1 is SNHLY and CDR2 is FYNNEI. There are 13 residues in the CDR3. The V and J ends lost 4 bases and 4 bases respectively, with 8 bases between them. The CDR3 sequence: CASSADRGNTIYF. As DNA, the CDR3 is TGTGCCAGCAGTGCCGACAGGGGAAACACCATATATTTT.

The CDR3 loop reads CASSLGTGKYGYTF. CDR3 in DNA: TGTGCCAGCAGTCTCGGGACAGGGAAATATGGCTACACCTTC. The chain couples TRBV6-5 to TRBJ1-2, with 9 bases aligning to TRBD1. V was pared by 5 bases and J by 5 bases, with 6 bases of the junction left unmatched. The CDR3 sequence is 14 residues long. The germline V gene encodes CDR1 MNHEY and CDR2 SVGAGI.

Only one count was recorded for this clone. The CDR3, as DNA: TGTGCCAGCAGTGAGACTCGGAGGGAGCAGTTCTTC. This sequence encodes CASSETRREQFF. The chain combines TRBV25-1 with TRBJ2-1, with a possible D match to TRBD2 (5 bases). Trimming took 3 bases from V and 10 from J, leaving 10 bases between them. The germline CDR1 and CDR2 sequences are MGHDK and SYGVNS. The CDR3 is 12 amino acids.

This CDR3 reads CASSLAQGAGDTQYF. CDR3 DNA: TGTGCCAGCAGCTTAGCCCAGGGGGCAGGAGATACGCAGTATTTT. The chain links TRBV7-9 to TRBJ2-3; 8 bases are a match to TRBD1. Germline loops: CDR1 SEHNR, CDR2 FQNEAQ (reference sequence). V dropped 0 bases and J dropped 5; count of bases not matched to a gene: 4. The CDR3 length is 15 residues.

The V call is TRBV30, the J call TRBJ2-3, with D maybe TRBD2 (5 bases). The length of the CDR3 is 14 residues. From germline, CDR1 is GTSNPN and CDR2 SVGIG (reference sequence). Trimming removed 3 bases from V and 2 bases from J, with 12 bases in between. CDR3 amino acids: CAWRPGYPTDTQYF. DNA for the CDR3: TGTGCCTGGAGACCGGGGTACCCCACAGATACGCAGTATTTT.

This clone occurred once. The V call is TRBV28, the J call TRBJ1-3; 7 bases are a match to TRBD1. Per the germline V gene, CDR1 is MDHEN and CDR2 is SYDVKM. V gave up 3 bases and J gave up 0 bases; unmatched junction bases: 8. This CDR3 is built from 17 residues. The CDR3 sequence is CASSLVSSGGSGNTIYF. Here the CDR3 DNA reads TGTGCCAGCAGTTTGGTTTCCTCAGGGGGCTCTGGAAACACCATATATTTT. The whole variable domain, filled in from reference TRBV28 and TRBJ1-3, reads DVKVTQSSRYLVKRTGEKVFLECVQDMDHENMFWYRQDPGLGLRLIYFSYDVKMKEKGDIPEGYSVSREKKERFSLILESASTNQTSMYLCASSLVSSGGSGNTIYFGEGSWLTVV.

The chain combines TRBV11-2 with TRBJ2-1; D unresolved. Germline V gene sequence: CDR1 SGHAT, CDR2 FQNNGV. This CDR3 comprises 12 residues. V dropped 3 bases and J dropped 6 bases, with 6 bases sitting between them. The CDR3 bases are TGTGCCAGCAGCTTGGCAGGCAATGAGCAGTTCTTC. Its translation is CASSLAGNEQFF. The variable domain in full, with the rest retrieved from reference TRBV11-2 and TRBJ2-1, is EAGVAQSPRYKIIEKRQSVAFWCNPISGHATLYWYQQILGQGPKLLIQFQNNGVVDDSQLPKDRFSAERLKGVDSTLKIQPAKLEDSAVYLCASSLAGNEQFFGPGTRLTVL.

The V call is TRBV6-5, the J call TRBJ1-2; D gene uncertain. The CDR3 runs 13 residues. The ends were cut back, 6 bases at V and 8 bases at J, with 16 bases in the middle. Germline V gene data show CDR1 as MNHEY and CDR2 as SVGAGI. The CDR3 nucleotides are TGTGCCAGCAGCCCCGCCAGAGGGCTGGGCTACACCTTC. This gives the protein CASSPARGLGYTF.

V gene TRBV7-6 combines with J gene TRBJ2-2; 7 nucleotides align to TRBD1. The CDR3 covers 15 residues. Germline V gene sequence: CDR1 SGHVS, CDR2 FNYEAQ. The V gene end was trimmed by 4 bases and the J gene end by 6 bases; junction bases not matched to a gene: 8. The CDR3 loop is CASSSPQGDAGELFF. The CDR3 nucleotides are TGTGCCAGCAGCTCACCCCAGGGGGACGCCGGGGAGCTGTTTTTT.

The chain employs TRBV18 and TRBJ2-2, with 11 bases identical to TRBD1. V was pared by 5 bases and J by 3 bases, with 5 bases of the junction left unmatched. The CDR3 loop spans 16 amino acids. Germline CDR1 is KGHSH and CDR2 is LQKENI. CDR3 DNA: TGTGCCAGCTCATCCCCGGGACAGGGGGACACCGGGGAGCTGTTTTTT. Amino acids: CASSSPGQGDTGELFF.

The chain's CDR3 is CASSLYLAGVETQYF. The CDR3 DNA sequence: TGTGCCAGCAGCTTGTATCTAGCGGGAGTAGAGACCCAGTACTTC. This chain links TRBV5-4 with TRBJ2-5; 10 nucleotides agree with TRBD2. Per germline, CDR1 SGHNT and CDR2 YYREEE (reference sequence). The ends lost 1 base at V and 4 bases at J; junction bases unmatched: 4. The CDR3 is made up of 15 amino acids. The full variable domain, its missing parts supplied by reference TRBV5-4 and TRBJ2-5, is ETGVTQSPTHLIKTRGQQVTLRCSSQSGHNTVSWYQQALGQGPQFIFQYYREEENGRGNFPPRFSGLQFPNYSSELNVNALELDDSALYLCASSLYLAGVETQYFGPGTRLLVL.